Presented here are 5 T cell receptor beta chains from one specimen sequenced in a study of cytomegalovirus exposure and HLA in healthy donors. Primers for the PCR totalled 60 Vbeta and 13 Jbeta. Libraries were prepared by immunoSEQ multiplex PCR; TCRdb keeps only in-frame clonotypes and omits some of them. The table includes roughly 120,000 clones, about four fifths detected once. The sequencing input was PBMCs. These receptors originate from a woman under 30 in good health and CMV-seronegative.

This chain uses TRBV28 with TRBJ2-7; 9 nucleotides line up with TRBD1. The germline gives CDR1 MDHEN, CDR2 SYDVKM. The V and J ends lost 10 bases and 6 bases, in that order; junction bases with no gene match: 13. This CDR3 spans 14 amino acids. The CDR3 protein is CAIEARGQGFEQYF. The DNA of the CDR3 is TGTGCCATCGAAGCCCGCGGACAGGGGTTCGAGCAGTACTTC.

This sequence joins TRBV27 and TRBJ1-5, with TRBD1 identical over 7 bases. CDR1 is MNHEY and CDR2 is SMNVEV in the germline V gene (reference sequence). The V and J ends lost 4 bases and 0 bases, in that order; junction bases with no gene match: 3. The CDR3 has 15 residues. Here the CDR3 DNA reads TGTGCCAGCAGTTCCGGGACAGATAGCAATCAGCCCCAGCATTTT. Its protein is CASSSGTDSNQPQHF.

V usage is TRBV5-1 and J usage is TRBJ2-5; TRBD1 is a possible D gene (6 bases). This CDR3 has 14 residues. V shed 1 base and J shed 3 bases, with 10 bases lying between them. Germline V gene lookup returns CDR1 SGHRS and CDR2 YFSETQ. CDR3 DNA sequence: TGCGCCAGCAGCTTGCGGGACACAGAAGAGACCCAGTACTTC. Translation: CASSLRDTEETQYF.

The chain has TRBV29-1 and TRBJ1-1, with 11 bases lining up with TRBD1. V gave up 5 bases and J gave up 4 bases; unmatched junction bases: 3. CDR1 is SQVTM, CDR2 ANQGSEA, per germline. This CDR3 region has 13 residues. Here the CDR3 reads CSVPGTGGTEAFF. DNA of the CDR3: TGCAGCGTTCCCGGGACAGGGGGCACTGAAGCTTTCTTT.

V gene TRBV28 combines with J gene TRBJ1-4; TRBD1 agrees at 7 bases. The germline gives CDR1 MDHEN, CDR2 SYDVKM. The CDR3 spans 14 residues. V was clipped by 6 bases and J by 4 bases; unmatched bases: 5. The CDR3 sequence: CASRSGGINEKLFF. CDR3 DNA sequence: TGTGCCAGCAGGTCAGGGGGGATTAATGAAAAACTGTTTTTT.